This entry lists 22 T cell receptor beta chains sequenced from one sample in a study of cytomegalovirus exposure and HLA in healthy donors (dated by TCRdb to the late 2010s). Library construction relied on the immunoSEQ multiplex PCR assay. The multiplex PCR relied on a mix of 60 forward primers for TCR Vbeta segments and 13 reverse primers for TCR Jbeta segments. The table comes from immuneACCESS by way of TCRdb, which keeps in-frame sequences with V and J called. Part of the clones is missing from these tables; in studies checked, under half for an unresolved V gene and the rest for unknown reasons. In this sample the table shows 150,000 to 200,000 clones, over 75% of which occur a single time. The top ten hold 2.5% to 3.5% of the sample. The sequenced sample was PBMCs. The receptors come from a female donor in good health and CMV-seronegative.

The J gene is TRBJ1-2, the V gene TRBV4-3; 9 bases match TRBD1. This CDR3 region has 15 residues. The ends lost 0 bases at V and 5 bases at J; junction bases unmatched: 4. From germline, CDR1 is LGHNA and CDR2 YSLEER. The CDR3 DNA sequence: TGCGCCAGCAGCCAAGAGCCGACAGGGGGGTATGGCTACACCTTC. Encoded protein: CASSQEPTGGYGYTF.

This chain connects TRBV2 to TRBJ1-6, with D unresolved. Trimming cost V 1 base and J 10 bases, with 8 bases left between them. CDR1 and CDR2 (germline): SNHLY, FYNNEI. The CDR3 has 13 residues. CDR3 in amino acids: CASSEELSSPLHF. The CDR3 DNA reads TGTGCCAGCAGTGAAGAACTCTCCTCACCCCTCCACTTT. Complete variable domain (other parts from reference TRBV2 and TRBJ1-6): EPEVTQTPSHQVTQMGQEVILRCVPISNHLYFYWYRQILGQKVEFLVSFYNNEISEKSEIFDDQFSVERPDGSNFTLKIRSTKLEDSAMYFCASSEELSSPLHFGNGTRLTVT.

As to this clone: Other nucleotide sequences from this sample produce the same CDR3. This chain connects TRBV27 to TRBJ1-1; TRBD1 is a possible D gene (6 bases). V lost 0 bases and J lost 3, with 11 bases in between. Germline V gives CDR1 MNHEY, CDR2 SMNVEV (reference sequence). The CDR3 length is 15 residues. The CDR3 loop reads CASSLSQGLDTEAFF. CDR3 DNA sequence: TGTGCCAGCAGTTTATCCCAGGGGCTAGACACTGAAGCTTTCTTT.

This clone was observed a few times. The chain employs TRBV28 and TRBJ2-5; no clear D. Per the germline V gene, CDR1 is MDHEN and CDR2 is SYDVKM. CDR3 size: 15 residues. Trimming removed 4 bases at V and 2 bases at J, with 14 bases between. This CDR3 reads CASSSPRGLQETQYF. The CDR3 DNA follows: TGTGCCAGCAGTTCTCCCCGTGGCCTTCAAGAGACCCAGTACTTC.

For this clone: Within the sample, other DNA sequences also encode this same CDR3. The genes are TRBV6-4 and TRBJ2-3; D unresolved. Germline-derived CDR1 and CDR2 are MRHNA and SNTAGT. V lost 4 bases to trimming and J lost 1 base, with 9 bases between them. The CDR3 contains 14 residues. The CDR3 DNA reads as TGTGCCAGCAGTGGCACTGGAGGCACAGATACGCAGTATTTT. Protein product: CASSGTGGTDTQYF.

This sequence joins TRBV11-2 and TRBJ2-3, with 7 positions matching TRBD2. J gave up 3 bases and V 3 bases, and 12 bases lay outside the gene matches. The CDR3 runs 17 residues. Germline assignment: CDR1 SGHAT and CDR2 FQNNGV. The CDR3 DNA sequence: TGTGCCAGCAGCTTTTCCGGCGGGAGTGTTCAGACAGATACGCAGTATTTT. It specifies CASSFSGGSVQTDTQYF.

DNA for the CDR3: TGTGCCAGCAGTTTAGGGGGAGGGGGGGTACAGACCCAGTACTTC. Translating it yields CASSLGGGGVQTQYF. The rearrangement joins TRBV28 to TRBJ2-5; possibly TRBD2 for D (7 bases). CDR3 size: 15 residues. V lost 2 bases to trimming and J lost 6 bases, with 16 bases between them. Germline values: CDR1 MDHEN, CDR2 SYDVKM.

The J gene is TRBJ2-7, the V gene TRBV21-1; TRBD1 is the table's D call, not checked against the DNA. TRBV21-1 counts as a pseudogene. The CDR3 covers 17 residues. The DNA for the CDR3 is TGTGCCAGCAGCAAAGTAACGACGGGACAGGGGTTCTACGAGCAGTACTTC. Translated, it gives CASSKVTTGQGFYEQYF.

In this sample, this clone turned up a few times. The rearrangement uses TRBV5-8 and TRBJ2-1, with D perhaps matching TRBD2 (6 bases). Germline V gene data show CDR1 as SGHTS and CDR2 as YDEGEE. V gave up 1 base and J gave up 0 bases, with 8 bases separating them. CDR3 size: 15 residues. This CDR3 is CASSLLASSYNEQFF. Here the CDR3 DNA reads TGTGCCAGCAGCTTGCTAGCGAGCTCCTACAATGAGCAGTTCTTC.

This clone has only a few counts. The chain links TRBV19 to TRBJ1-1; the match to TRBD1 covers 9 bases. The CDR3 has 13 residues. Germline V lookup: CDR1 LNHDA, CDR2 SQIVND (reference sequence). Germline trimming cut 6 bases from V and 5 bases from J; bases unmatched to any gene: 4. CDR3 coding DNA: TGTGCCAGTAGCGGGACAGGGTTGACTGAAGCTTTCTTT. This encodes CASSGTGLTEAFF.

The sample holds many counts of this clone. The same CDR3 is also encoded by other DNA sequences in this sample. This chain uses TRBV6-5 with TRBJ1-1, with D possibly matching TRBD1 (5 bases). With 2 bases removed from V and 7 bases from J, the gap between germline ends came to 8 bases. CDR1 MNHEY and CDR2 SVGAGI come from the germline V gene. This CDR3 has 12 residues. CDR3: CASSYGRDEAFF. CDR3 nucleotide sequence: TGTGCCAGCAGTTACGGCAGGGATGAAGCTTTCTTT.

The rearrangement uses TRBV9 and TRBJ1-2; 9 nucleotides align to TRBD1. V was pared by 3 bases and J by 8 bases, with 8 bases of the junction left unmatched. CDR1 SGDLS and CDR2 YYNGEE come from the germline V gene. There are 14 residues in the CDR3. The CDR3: CASSASGTGKGYTF. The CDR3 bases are TGTGCCAGCAGCGCATCCGGGACAGGGAAGGGCTACACCTTC. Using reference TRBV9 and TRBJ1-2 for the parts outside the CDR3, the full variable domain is DSGVTQTPKHLITATGQRVTLRCSPRSGDLSVYWYQQSLDQGLQFLIQYYNGEERAKGNILERFSAQQFPDLHSELNLSSLELGDSALYFCASSASGTGKGYTFGSGTRLTVV.

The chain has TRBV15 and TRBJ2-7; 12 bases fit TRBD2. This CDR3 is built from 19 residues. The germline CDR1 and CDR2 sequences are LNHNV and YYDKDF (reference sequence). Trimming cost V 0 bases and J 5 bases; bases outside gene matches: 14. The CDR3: CATSRDRLAGANRVNEQYF. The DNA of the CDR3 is TGTGCCACCAGCAGAGATAGACTAGCGGGGGCGAACCGGGTAAACGAGCAGTACTTC.

The CDR3 loop reads CASSLSASESGELFF. The CDR3, as DNA: TGTGCCAGCAGTTTATCGGCTAGCGAGAGTGGGGAGCTGTTTTTT. This chain connects TRBV28 to TRBJ2-2, with a tentative D call TRBD2 (6 bases). The CDR3 consists of 15 residues. V was trimmed by 1 base and J by 8 bases, leaving 14 bases between them. CDR1 is MDHEN, CDR2 SYDVKM, per germline.

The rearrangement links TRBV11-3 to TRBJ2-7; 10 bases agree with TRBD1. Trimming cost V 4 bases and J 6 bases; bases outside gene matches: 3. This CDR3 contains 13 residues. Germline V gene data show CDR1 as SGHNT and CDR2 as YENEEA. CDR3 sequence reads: CASSWTGGFEQYF. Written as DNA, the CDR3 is TGTGCCAGCAGCTGGACAGGGGGATTCGAGCAGTACTTC.

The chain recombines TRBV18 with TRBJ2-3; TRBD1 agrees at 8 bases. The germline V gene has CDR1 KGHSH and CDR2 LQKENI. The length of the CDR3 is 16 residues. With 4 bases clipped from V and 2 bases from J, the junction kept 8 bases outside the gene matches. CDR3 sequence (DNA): TGTGCCAGCTCACTTTCCGGGACAGGCAACACAGATACGCAGTATTTT. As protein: CASSLSGTGNTDTQYF.

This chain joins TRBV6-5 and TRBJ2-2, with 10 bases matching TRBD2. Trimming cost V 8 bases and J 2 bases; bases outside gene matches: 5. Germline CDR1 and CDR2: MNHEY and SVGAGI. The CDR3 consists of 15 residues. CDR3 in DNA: TGTGCCAGCGTAAGCGGGAGGGTTAACACCGGGGAGCTGTTTTTT. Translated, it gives CASVSGRVNTGELFF.

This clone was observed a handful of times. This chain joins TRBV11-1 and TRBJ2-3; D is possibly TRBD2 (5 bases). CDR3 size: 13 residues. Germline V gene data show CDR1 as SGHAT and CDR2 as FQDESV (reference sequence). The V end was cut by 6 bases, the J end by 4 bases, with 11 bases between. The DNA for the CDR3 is TGTGCCAGCAGAAGAGGAGGCCCAGATACGCAGTATTTT. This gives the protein CASRRGGPDTQYF.

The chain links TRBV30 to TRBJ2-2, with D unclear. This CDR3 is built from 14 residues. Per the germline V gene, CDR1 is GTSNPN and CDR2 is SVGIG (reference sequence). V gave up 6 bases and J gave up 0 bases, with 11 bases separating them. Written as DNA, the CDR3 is TGTGCCTGTTTGACTGAAACGAACACCGGGGAGCTGTTTTTT. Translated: CACLTETNTGELFF.

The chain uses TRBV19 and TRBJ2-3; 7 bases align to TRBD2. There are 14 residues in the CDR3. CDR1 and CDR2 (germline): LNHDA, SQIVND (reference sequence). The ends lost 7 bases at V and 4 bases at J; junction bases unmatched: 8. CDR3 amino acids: CASTVGGASDTQYF. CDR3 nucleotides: TGTGCCAGTACCGTGGGAGGGGCGTCAGATACGCAGTATTTT.

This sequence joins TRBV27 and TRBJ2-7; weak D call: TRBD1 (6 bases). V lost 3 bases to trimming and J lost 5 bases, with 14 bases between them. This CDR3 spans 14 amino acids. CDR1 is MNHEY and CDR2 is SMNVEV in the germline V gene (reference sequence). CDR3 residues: CASSFYGRGNEQYF. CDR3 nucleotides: TGTGCCAGCAGTTTCTATGGCAGGGGCAACGAGCAGTACTTC.

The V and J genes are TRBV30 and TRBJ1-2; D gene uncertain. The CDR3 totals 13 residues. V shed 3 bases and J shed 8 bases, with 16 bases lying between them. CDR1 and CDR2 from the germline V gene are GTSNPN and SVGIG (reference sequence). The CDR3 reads CAWSGTRIGGYTF. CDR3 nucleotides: TGTGCCTGGAGCGGAACTCGCATCGGGGGCTACACCTTC.